The rows below give T cell receptor beta chains drawn from one sample of a study of blood T cell repertoires in COVID-19. Clones were read by immunoSEQ multiplex PCR, and TCRdb kept only the in-frame ones, dropping some. The sample consists of 55,000 to 70,000 clones, 82% of them appearing once. Sequenced material: peripheral blood. The source is a woman aged 60 to 75 with acute or convalescent COVID-19. Each CDR3 is given with its conserved first and last residue.

j_call v_call cdr3_aa
TRBJ1-4 TRBV30 CAWSSRDLLFF
TRBJ1-2 TRBV6-1 CASSAGLPSANYGYTF
TRBJ1-1 TRBV20-1 CSARGQGSAFF
TRBJ2-7 TRBV3-1/TRBV3-2 CASSLSEGAAYEQYF
TRBJ2-2 TRBV7-3 CASSLSGGGELFF
TRBJ1-3 TRBV25-1 CASSEYSGQLSGNTIYF
TRBJ1-5 TRBV4-3 CASSQDSNRGPLPQHF
TRBJ2-5 TRBV4-1 CASSHGETQYF
TRBJ2-3 TRBV7-3 CASSLTRGSDTQYF
TRBJ1-1 TRBV6-5 CASIGTGVGGTEAFF
TRBJ1-6 TRBV2 CASTDRGGHYNSPLHF
TRBJ2-1 TRBV11-3 CASSTGGTGAYEQFF
TRBJ2-1 TRBV29-1 CSVARHSYNEQFF
TRBJ2-7 TRBV9 CASSVGTGQGSYEQYF
TRBJ1-1 TRBV7-2 CASSLAHKTGYEAFF
TRBJ2-3 TRBV27 CASSFLGRRADTQYF
TRBJ2-1 TRBV9 CASSVEGSGGAGDEQFF
TRBJ1-5 TRBV2 CASSELRRQPQHF
TRBJ2-7 TRBV12-5 CASGLGQGRGEQYF
TRBJ2-3 TRBV5-4 CASSLGGTSLDTQYF
TRBJ1-1 TRBV9 CASSVAQHDTEAFF
TRBJ1-1 TRBV28 CASTLGGGAFF
TRBJ2-7 TRBV19 CASSIWGQGNYEQYF
TRBJ1-2 TRBV5-4 CASSWNAGTGVYGYTF
TRBJ1-1 TRBV9 CASSVVPSGDTEAFF
TRBJ1-2 TRBV10-3 CAISEEGARDGYTF
TRBJ1-6 TRBV30 CAWNLGTSNSPLHF
TRBJ1-2 TRBV19 CASQTVYGYTF
TRBJ1-1 TRBV5-1 CASQEGGQGEAFF
TRBJ1-5 TRBV2 CASRGGVRVSQPQHF
TRBJ1-1 TRBV18 CASSPQGGRGNTEAFF
TRBJ2-3 TRBV5-6 CASSSLAGAITDTQYF
TRBJ1-2 TRBV11-2 CASSLGSTGSDYTF
TRBJ1-1 TRBV2 CASSEALLGGSQTEAFF
TRBJ2-2 TRBV24-1 CATSDQRGLLGDTGELFF
TRBJ2-7 TRBV30 CAWSVLAGGAYF
TRBJ2-1 TRBV9 CASSVQTGTGINNEQFF
TRBJ1-3 TRBV2 CASSPRTTQDTIYF
TRBJ2-5 TRBV11-2 CASSLDLAGGRQETQYF
TRBJ2-6 TRBV9 CASSGVTGSNSGANVLTF
TRBJ1-2 TRBV5-1 CASSLAGDGYTF
TRBJ1-3 TRBV30 CAWGGGLSSGNTIYF
TRBJ2-5 TRBV7-2 CASSLAGPQETQYF
TRBJ1-1 TRBV30 CAWSPQQGASQAFF
TRBJ2-3 TRBV5-6 CASSLEGVLNTDTQYF
TRBJ1-4 TRBV7-9 CASSDDRGYEKLFF